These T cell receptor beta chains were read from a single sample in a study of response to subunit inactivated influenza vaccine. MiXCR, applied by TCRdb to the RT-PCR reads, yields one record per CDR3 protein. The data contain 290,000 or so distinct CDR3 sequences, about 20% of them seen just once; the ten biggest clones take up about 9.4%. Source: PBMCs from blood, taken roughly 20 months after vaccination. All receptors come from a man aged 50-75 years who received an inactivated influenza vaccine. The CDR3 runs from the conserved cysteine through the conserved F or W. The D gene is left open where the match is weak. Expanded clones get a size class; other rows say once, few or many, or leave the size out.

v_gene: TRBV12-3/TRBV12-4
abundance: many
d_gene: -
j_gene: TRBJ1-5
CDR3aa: CASSLDLSNQPQHF
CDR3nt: TGTGCCAGCAGCTTAGATCTTAGCAATCAGCCCCAGCATTTT

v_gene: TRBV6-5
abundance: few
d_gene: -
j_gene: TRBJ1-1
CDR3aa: CASSYGSTTEAFF
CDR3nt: TGTGCCAGCAGTTACGGCAGTACCACTGAAGCTTTCTTT

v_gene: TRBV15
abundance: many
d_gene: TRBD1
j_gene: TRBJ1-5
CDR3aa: CATSVDQGVRQPQHF
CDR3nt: TGTGCCACCAGCGTGGATCAGGGGGTACGGCAGCCCCAGCATTTT

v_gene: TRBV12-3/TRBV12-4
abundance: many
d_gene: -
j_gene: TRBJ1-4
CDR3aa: CASRREPDEKLFF
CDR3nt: TGTGCCAGCAGACGGGAACCTGATGAAAAACTGTTTTTT

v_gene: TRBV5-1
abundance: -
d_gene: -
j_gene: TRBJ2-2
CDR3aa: CASSPGVAGANTGELFF
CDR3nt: TGCGCCAGCAGCCCCGGGGTGGCAGGAGCGAACACCGGGGAGCTGTTTTTT

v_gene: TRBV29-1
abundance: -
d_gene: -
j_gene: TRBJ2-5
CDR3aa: CSVYNGETQYF
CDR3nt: TGCAGCGTGTACAATGGGGAGACCCAGTACTTC

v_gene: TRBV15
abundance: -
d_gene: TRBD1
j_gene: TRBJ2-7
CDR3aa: CATSQTGQTYEQYF
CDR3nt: TGTGCCACCAGCCAAACGGGACAGACCTACGAGCAGTACTTC

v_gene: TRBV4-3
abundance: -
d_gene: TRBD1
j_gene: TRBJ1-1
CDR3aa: CASSQADRLNTEAFF
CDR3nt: TGCGCCAGCAGCCAAGCGGACAGGTTGAACACTGAAGCTTTCTTT

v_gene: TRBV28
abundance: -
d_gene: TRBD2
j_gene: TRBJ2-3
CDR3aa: CASSSRVSGRVTDTQYF
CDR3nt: TGTGCCAGCAGTTCCCGTGTCAGCGGGAGGGTCACAGATACGCAGTATTTT

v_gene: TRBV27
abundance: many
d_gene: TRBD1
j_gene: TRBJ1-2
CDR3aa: CASSLIGTGEYGYTF
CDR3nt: TGTGCCAGCAGCCTTATTGGGACAGGGGAGTATGGCTACACCTTC

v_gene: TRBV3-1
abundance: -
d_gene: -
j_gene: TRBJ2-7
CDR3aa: CASSQEGLHLEQYF
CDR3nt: TGTGCCAGCAGCCAAGAGGGCCTCCACCTCGAGCAGTACTTC

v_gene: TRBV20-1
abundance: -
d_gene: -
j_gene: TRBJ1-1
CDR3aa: CSARLQGRDTEAFF
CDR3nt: TGCAGTGCTAGATTACAGGGTAGGGACACTGAAGCTTTCTTT

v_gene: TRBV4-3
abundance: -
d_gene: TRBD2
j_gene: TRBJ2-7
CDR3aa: CASSQDWGEGYEQYF
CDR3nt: TGCGCCAGCAGCCAAGACTGGGGGGAGGGCTACGAGCAGTACTTC

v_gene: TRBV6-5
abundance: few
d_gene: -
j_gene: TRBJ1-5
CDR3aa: CASRGQSEPQHF
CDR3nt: TGTGCCAGCAGAGGACAATCTGAGCCCCAGCATTTT

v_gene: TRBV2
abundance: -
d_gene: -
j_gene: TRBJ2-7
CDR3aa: CASSEVGQAGEQYF
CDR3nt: TGTGCCAGCAGTGAAGTCGGCCAGGCAGGCGAGCAGTACTTC

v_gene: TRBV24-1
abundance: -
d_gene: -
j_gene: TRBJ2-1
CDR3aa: CATSDLTRDDVDEQFF
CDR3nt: TGTGCCACCAGTGATTTAACCAGGGATGATGTCGATGAGCAGTTCTTC

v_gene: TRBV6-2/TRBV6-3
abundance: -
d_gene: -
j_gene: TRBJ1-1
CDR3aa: CASSYYWVGTEAFF
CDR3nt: TGTGCCAGCAGTTACTATTGGGTGGGGACTGAAGCTTTCTTT

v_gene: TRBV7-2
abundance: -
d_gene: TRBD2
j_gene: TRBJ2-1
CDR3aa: CASSVGLADNEQFF
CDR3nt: TGTGCCAGCAGTGTTGGACTAGCGGACAATGAGCAGTTCTTC

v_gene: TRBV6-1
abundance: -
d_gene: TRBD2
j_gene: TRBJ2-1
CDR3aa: CASKGIAGVNEQFF
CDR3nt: TGTGCCAGCAAGGGAATAGCGGGAGTGAATGAGCAGTTCTTC

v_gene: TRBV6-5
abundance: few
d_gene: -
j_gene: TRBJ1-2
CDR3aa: CASSYSGSYTF
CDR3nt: TGTGCCAGCAGTTACTCAGGCAGCTACACCTTC

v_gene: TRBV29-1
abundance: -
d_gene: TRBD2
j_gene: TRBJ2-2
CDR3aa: CSVAERENTGELFF
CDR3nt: TGCAGCGTTGCGGAGCGGGAGAACACCGGGGAGCTGTTTTTT

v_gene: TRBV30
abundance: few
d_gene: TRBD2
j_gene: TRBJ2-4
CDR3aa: CAWSVRLAGVNIQYF
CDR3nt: TGTGCCTGGAGTGTAAGGCTAGCGGGAGTAAACATTCAGTACTTC

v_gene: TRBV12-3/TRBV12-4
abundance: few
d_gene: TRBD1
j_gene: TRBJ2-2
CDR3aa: CASTSPWEDRGYTGELFF
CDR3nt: TGTGCCAGCACTTCGCCCTGGGAAGACAGGGGGTACACCGGGGAGCTGTTTTTT

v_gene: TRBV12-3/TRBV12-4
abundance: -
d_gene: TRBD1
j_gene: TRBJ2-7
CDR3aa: CASSFPDRGFYEQYF
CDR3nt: TGTGCCAGCAGTTTCCCTGACAGGGGGTTCTACGAGCAGTACTTC

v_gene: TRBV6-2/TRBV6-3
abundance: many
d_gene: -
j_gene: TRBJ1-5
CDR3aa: CASSRAQGDLYSNQPQHF
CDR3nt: TGTGCCAGCAGTAGGGCGCAGGGCGACCTTTATAGCAATCAGCCCCAGCATTTT

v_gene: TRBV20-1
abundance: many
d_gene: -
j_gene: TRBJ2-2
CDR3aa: CSARAGARDTGELFF
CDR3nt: TGCAGTGCTAGGGCGGGGGCGCGGGACACCGGGGAGCTGTTTTTT

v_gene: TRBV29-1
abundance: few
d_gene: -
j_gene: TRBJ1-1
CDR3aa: CSVDSGGTNTEAFF
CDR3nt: TGCAGCGTTGATTCCGGAGGCACGAACACTGAAGCTTTCTTT

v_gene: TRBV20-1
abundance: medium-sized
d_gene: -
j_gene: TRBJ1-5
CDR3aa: CSARDSNQPQHF
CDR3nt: TGCAGTGCTAGAGATAGCAATCAGCCCCAGCATTTT

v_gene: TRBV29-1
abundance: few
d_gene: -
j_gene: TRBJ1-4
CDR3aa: CSAIQGPEKLFF
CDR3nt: TGCAGCGCTATCCAGGGGCCCGAAAAACTGTTTTTT

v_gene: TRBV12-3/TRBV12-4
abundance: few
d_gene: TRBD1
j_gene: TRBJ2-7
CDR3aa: CASSVRDRHHEQYF
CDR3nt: TGTGCCAGCAGTGTCCGGGACAGGCACCACGAGCAGTACTTC

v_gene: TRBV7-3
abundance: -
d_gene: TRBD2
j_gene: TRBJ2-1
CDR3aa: CASSLTPTSGINEQFF
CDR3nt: TGTGCCAGCAGCTTAACTCCGACTAGCGGGATCAATGAGCAGTTCTTC

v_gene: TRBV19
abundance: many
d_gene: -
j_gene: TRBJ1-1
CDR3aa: CASRGGGTEAFF
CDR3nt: TGTGCCAGTCGCGGGGGGGGTACTGAAGCTTTCTTT

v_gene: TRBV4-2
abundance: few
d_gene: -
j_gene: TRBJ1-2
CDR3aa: CASSQDPDQTGTGYTF
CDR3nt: TGTGCCAGCAGCCAAGACCCCGACCAGACCGGGACGGGCTACACCTTC

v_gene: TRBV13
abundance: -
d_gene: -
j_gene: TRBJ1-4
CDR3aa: CASSLGLSDTEKLFF
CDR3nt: TGTGCCAGCAGCTTAGGCCTATCGGACACTGAAAAACTGTTTTTT

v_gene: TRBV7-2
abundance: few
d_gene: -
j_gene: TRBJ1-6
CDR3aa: CASSRDVFSPLHF
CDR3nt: TGTGCCAGCAGCCGGGACGTTTTTTCACCCCTCCACTTT

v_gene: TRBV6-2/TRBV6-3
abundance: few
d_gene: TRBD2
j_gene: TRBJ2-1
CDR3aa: CASSYSVRGGSEQFF
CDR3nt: TGTGCCAGCAGTTACTCGGTGCGGGGGGGCTCTGAGCAGTTCTTC

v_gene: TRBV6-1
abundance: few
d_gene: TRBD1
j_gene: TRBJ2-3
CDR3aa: CASTKTGASDTQYF
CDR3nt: TGTGCCAGCACTAAGACAGGGGCCTCAGATACGCAGTATTTT

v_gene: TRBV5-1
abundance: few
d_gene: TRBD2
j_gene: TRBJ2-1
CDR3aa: CASSSSGLDNEQFF
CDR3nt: TGCGCCAGCAGCTCTTCGGGACTAGACAATGAGCAGTTCTTC